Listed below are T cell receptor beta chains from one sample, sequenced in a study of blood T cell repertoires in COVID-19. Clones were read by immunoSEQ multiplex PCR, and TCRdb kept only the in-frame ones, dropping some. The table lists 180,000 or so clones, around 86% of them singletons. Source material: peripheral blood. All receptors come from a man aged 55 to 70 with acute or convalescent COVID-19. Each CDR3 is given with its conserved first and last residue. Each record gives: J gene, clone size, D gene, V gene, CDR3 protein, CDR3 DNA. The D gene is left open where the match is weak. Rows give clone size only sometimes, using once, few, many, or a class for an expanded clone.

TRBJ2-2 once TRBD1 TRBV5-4 CASSAGQGRTGELFF TGTGCCAGCAGCGCGGGACAGGGCAGAACCGGGGAGCTGTTTTTT
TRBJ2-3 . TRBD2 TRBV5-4 CASSLPGLAADTQYF TGTGCCAGCAGCCTTCCGGGACTAGCGGCAGATACGCAGTATTTT
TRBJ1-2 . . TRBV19 CASSMGRAYGYTF TGTGCCAGTAGTATGGGCAGGGCCTATGGCTACACCTTC
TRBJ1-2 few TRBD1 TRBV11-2 CASSPTDRADGYTF TGTGCCAGCAGCCCGACTGACAGGGCCGATGGCTACACCTTC
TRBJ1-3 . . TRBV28 CASSFSPERNTIYF TGTGCCAGCAGTTTCTCCCCTGAGAGAAACACCATATATTTT
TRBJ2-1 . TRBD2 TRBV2 CASRTSGNYNEQFF TGTGCCAGCAGGACTAGCGGGAACTACAATGAGCAGTTCTTC
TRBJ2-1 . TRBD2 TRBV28 CASTPAGSSYNEQFF TGTGCCAGCACCCCAGCGGGGAGCTCCTACAATGAGCAGTTCTTC
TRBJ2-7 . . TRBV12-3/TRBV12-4 CASSLAGVEQYF TGTGCCAGCAGTTTAGCGGGAGTCGAGCAGTACTTC
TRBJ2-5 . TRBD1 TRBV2 CASSPQGAGETQYF TGTGCCAGCAGTCCGCAGGGGGCTGGAGAGACCCAGTACTTC
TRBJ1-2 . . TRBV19 CASSILGAVDGYTF TGTGCCAGTAGTATTTTGGGGGCGGTGGATGGCTACACCTTC
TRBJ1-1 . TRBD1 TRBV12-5 CASGRGTGGEAFF TGTGCTAGTGGCCGAGGGACAGGGGGCGAGGCTTTCTTT
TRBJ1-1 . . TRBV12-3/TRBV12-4 CASSLAANTEAFF TGTGCCAGCAGTTTGGCGGCTAACACTGAAGCTTTCTTT
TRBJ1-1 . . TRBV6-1 CASSEARGNTEAFF TGTGCCAGCAGTGAAGCCCGGGGGAACACTGAAGCTTTCTTT
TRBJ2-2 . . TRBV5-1 CASSLDPREGTGELFF TGCGCCAGCAGCTTGGATCCGCGAGAGGGCACCGGGGAGCTGTTTTTT
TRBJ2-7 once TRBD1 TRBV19 CATGTGSYEQYF TGTGCCACGGGGACAGGGAGTTACGAGCAGTACTTC
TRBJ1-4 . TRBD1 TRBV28 CASSLLLSQGARSTTNEKLFF TGTGCCAGCAGTTTATTGTTATCCCAGGGGGCGCGATCCACGACTAATGAAAAACTGTTTTTT
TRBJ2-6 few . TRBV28 CASRWGVGANVLTF TGTGCCAGCAGGTGGGGAGTTGGAGCCAACGTCCTGACTTTC
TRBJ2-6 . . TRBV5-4 CASSLNQRSGANVLTF TGTGCCAGCAGCTTGAATCAGAGGTCTGGGGCCAACGTCCTGACTTTC
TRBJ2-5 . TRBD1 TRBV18 CASSRPRDSQETQYF TGTGCCAGCTCACGACCCCGGGACAGCCAAGAGACCCAGTACTTC
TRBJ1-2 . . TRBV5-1 CASSHDSSYGYTF TGCGCCAGCAGCCACGACAGTTCTTATGGCTACACCTTC
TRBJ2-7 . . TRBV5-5 CASSLEDSYEQYF TGTGCCAGCAGCTTGGAGGACAGCTACGAGCAGTACTTC
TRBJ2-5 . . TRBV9 CASSAGTLLGKETQYF TGTGCCAGCAGCGCCGGGACATTACTAGGGAAAGAGACCCAGTACTTC
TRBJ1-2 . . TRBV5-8 CASSFSGQIYTF TGTGCCAGCAGCTTTTCTGGACAGATTTACACCTTC
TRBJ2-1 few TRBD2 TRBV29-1 CSMGRGNNEQFF TGCAGCATGGGGCGGGGGAACAATGAGCAGTTCTTC
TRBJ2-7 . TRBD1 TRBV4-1 CASSPGDRSYSGDEQYF TGCGCCAGCAGCCCAGGGGACAGGTCCTATTCGGGGGACGAGCAGTACTTC
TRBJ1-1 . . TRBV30 CAWSLRVNTEAFF TGTGCCTGGAGTTTGAGGGTGAACACTGAAGCTTTCTTT
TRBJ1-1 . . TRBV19 CASSNERGKPEAFF TGTGCCAGTAGCAATGAACGGGGGAAGCCTGAAGCTTTCTTT
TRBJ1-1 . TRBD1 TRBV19 CASSDRGRWTEAFF TGTGCCAGTAGCGACAGGGGGCGGTGGACTGAAGCTTTCTTT
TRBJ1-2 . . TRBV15 CATSVNQGNGYTF TGTGCCACCAGCGTCAACCAGGGTAACGGCTACACCTTC
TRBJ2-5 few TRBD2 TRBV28 CASSISGRAGREETQYF TGTGCCAGCAGTATTAGCGGGAGGGCCGGGAGAGAAGAGACCCAGTACTTC
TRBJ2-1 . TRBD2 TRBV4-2 CASSQHYPGTSHYNEQFF TGTGCCAGCAGCCAGCATTACCCCGGGACTAGCCACTACAATGAGCAGTTCTTC
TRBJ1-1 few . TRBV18 CASSPQGINTEAFF TGTGCCAGCTCACCACAGGGGATTAACACTGAAGCTTTCTTT
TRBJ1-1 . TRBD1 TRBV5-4 CASSWDRGGTEAFF TGTGCCAGCAGCTGGGACAGGGGTGGGACTGAAGCTTTCTTT
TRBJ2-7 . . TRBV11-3 CASSLGGSSFYEQYF TGTGCCAGCAGCTTAGGTGGCAGTTCGTTCTACGAGCAGTACTTC
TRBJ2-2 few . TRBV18 CASSPPAWSGELFF TGTGCCAGCTCACCACCGGCATGGTCCGGGGAGCTGTTTTTT
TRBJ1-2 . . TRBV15 CATSRGAGQGGYGYTF TGTGCCACCAGCAGAGGGGCAGGGCAGGGAGGTTATGGCTACACCTTC
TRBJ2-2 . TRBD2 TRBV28 CASSSGTSGSRGTGELFF TGTGCCAGCAGTTCCGGGACTAGCGGGAGTCGGGGCACCGGGGAGCTGTTTTTT
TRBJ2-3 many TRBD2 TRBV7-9 CASSTRLAGEADTQYF TGTGCCAGCAGCACCAGACTAGCGGGAGAGGCAGATACGCAGTATTTT
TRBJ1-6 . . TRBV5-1 CASSLEGGTGSPLHF TGCGCCAGCAGCTTGGAAGGGGGAACGGGTTCACCCCTCCACTTT
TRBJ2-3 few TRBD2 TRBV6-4 CASSERGLAGGTDTQYF TGTGCCAGCAGTGAGCGGGGACTAGCGGGAGGGACAGATACGCAGTATTTT
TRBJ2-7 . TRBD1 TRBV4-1 CASSQAGQAKGYEQYF TGCGCCAGCAGCCAAGCGGGACAGGCAAAGGGCTACGAGCAGTACTTC
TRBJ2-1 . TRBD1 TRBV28 CASSFVTGTVDEQFF TGTGCCAGCAGTTTTGTGACAGGGACGGTGGATGAGCAGTTCTTC
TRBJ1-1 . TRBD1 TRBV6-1 CASSEGGQVNTEAFF TGTGCCAGCAGTGAAGGGGGACAGGTGAACACTGAAGCTTTCTTT
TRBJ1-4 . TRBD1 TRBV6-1 CASSEALQGAGEKLFF TGTGCCAGCAGTGAAGCGTTACAGGGGGCAGGCGAAAAACTGTTTTTT
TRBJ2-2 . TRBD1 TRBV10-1 CASSQGETGELFF TGCGCCAGCAGTCAGGGGGAAACCGGGGAGCTGTTTTTT
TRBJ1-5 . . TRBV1 CTSFGLKRASNQPQHF TGCACCAGCTTCGGTCTTAAGCGGGCTAGCAATCAGCCCCAGCATTTT
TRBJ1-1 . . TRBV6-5 CASTTGKNTEAFF TGTGCCAGCACCACAGGGAAGAACACTGAAGCTTTCTTT
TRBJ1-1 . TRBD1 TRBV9 CASSEVGQPTEAFF TGTGCCAGCAGCGAGGTGGGACAGCCCACTGAAGCTTTCTTT
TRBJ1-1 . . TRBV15 CATSRELRGTEAFF TGTGCCACCAGCAGAGAGCTCCGAGGCACTGAAGCTTTCTTT
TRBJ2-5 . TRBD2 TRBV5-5 CASSSRTSAGGYQETQYF TGTGCCAGCAGCTCCCGGACTAGCGCGGGGGGGTACCAAGAGACCCAGTACTTC
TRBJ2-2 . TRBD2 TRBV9 CASSVLTSGYGAGELFF TGTGCCAGCAGCGTCCTTACTAGCGGGTACGGGGCCGGGGAGCTGTTTTTT
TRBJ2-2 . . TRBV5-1 CASSLDYGTLFGELFF TGCGCCAGCAGCTTGGACTACGGGACACTGTTCGGGGAGCTGTTTTTT
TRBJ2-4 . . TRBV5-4 CAYSPRLDKNIQYF TGTGCCTATAGTCCTAGGCTGGACAAAAACATTCAGTACTTC
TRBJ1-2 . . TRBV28 CATYPVLIARGYTF TGTGCCACCTACCCCGTACTGATCGCGCGGGGCTACACCTTC